A selection of T cell receptor beta chains follows, all from one sample in a study of blood T cell repertoires in COVID-19. Profiled with immunoSEQ multiplex PCR; TCRdb holds only in-frame clones, not every one. Altogether just under 150,000 clones are present, approximately 87% being singletons, with the ten largest covering 30% to 45%. Sequencing was performed on peripheral blood. These receptors all come from a man aged 45-65 years who had recovered from COVID-19. The CDR3 runs from the conserved cysteine through the conserved F or W. A D gene is named only where the DNA matches it firmly. Size values are once, few and many counts, or a class for expanded clones, and some rows have none.

V: TRBV5-1
D: .
J: TRBJ1-2
size: .
DNA: TGCGCCAGCAGCTTGGATGGGCAAAACTATGGCTACACCTTC
CDR3: CASSLDGQNYGYTF

V: TRBV5-1
D: .
J: TRBJ1-4
size: .
DNA: TGCGCCAGCAGCTTGGGTCAGATAAATGAAAAACTGTTTTTT
CDR3: CASSLGQINEKLFF

V: TRBV27
D: TRBD2
J: TRBJ2-1
size: .
DNA: TGTGCCAGCAGTCGCCCCACTAGCGGGGGTTACAATGAGCAGTTCTTC
CDR3: CASSRPTSGGYNEQFF

V: TRBV11-3
D: .
J: TRBJ2-1
size: .
DNA: TGTGCCAGCAGCTTAGAGAGTATTGGGAGGATAGCAGGAAATGAGCAGTTCTTC
CDR3: CASSLESIGRIAGNEQFF

V: TRBV18
D: TRBD1
J: TRBJ1-2
size: .
DNA: TGTGCCAGCTCACCACCGACAGGGTCCTATGGCTACACCTTC
CDR3: CASSPPTGSYGYTF

V: TRBV7-9
D: TRBD1
J: TRBJ1-1
size: .
DNA: TGTGCCAGCAGCCCGAGGACAGGGTGGGGGAACACTGAAGCTTTCTTT
CDR3: CASSPRTGWGNTEAFF

V: TRBV6-6
D: .
J: TRBJ2-3
size: .
DNA: TGTGCCAGCAGCCTAGGACAGTCTACTAGCACAGATACGCAGTATTTT
CDR3: CASSLGQSTSTDTQYF

V: TRBV9
D: TRBD1
J: TRBJ1-2
size: medium-sized
DNA: TGTGCCAGCAGCGCCGGGACAGGGCCCTATGGCTACACCTTC
CDR3: CASSAGTGPYGYTF

V: TRBV20-1
D: TRBD2
J: TRBJ2-7
size: .
DNA: TGCAGTGCTAGTCCCAGCGGGGGGCCCTCCGCCTACGAGCAGTACTTC
CDR3: CSASPSGGPSAYEQYF

V: TRBV18
D: .
J: TRBJ2-2
size: .
DNA: TGTGCCAGCTCACCGACCGGGAGAGCGAACACCGGGGAGCTGTTTTTT
CDR3: CASSPTGRANTGELFF

V: TRBV6-5
D: .
J: TRBJ2-3
size: .
DNA: TGTGCCAGCAGCCCACAAGGGGGCACAGATACGCAGTATTTT
CDR3: CASSPQGGTDTQYF

V: TRBV19
D: TRBD1
J: TRBJ1-1
size: .
DNA: TGTGCCAGTAGTATGCGGGACAGTTCGACTGAAGCTTTCTTT
CDR3: CASSMRDSSTEAFF

V: TRBV7-2
D: .
J: TRBJ1-6
size: .
DNA: TGTGCCAGCAGCTTCGGTTTCAATTCACCCCTCCACTTT
CDR3: CASSFGFNSPLHF

V: TRBV7-2
D: .
J: TRBJ2-2
size: .
DNA: TGTGCCAGCAGCTATCAGGTTTCGAACACCGGGGAGCTGTTTTTT
CDR3: CASSYQVSNTGELFF

V: TRBV7-2
D: .
J: TRBJ1-2
size: .
DNA: TGTGCCAGCAGCTTAAATACAGGGGGCTACACCTTC
CDR3: CASSLNTGGYTF

V: TRBV7-2
D: TRBD2
J: TRBJ2-3
size: .
DNA: TGTGCCAGCAGCTTAGATTTAGGACTAGCGTCAACAGATACGCAGTATTTT
CDR3: CASSLDLGLASTDTQYF

V: TRBV29-1
D: TRBD1
J: TRBJ2-5
size: .
DNA: TGCAGCGTTGAATACACAGGGGGCCTGATTGGAGAGACCCAGTACTTC
CDR3: CSVEYTGGLIGETQYF

V: TRBV5-1
D: TRBD1
J: TRBJ1-2
size: once
DNA: TGCGCCAGCAGCTTGGGACAGGGCCCTAACTATGGCTACACCTTC
CDR3: CASSLGQGPNYGYTF

V: TRBV11-1
D: .
J: TRBJ2-6
size: .
DNA: TGTGCCAGCAGCTGGAGTCGTTCTGGGGCCAACGTCCTGACTTTC
CDR3: CASSWSRSGANVLTF

V: TRBV11-2
D: .
J: TRBJ1-3
size: .
DNA: TGTGCCAGCAGCTTAGTTAGGACTGGAGTATATTTT
CDR3: CASSLVRTGVYF

V: TRBV18
D: .
J: TRBJ1-6
size: .
DNA: TGTGCCAGCTCGCGGACTGACTCCTATAATTCACCCCTCCACTTT
CDR3: CASSRTDSYNSPLHF

V: TRBV10-1
D: TRBD2
J: TRBJ2-1
size: .
DNA: TGCGCCAGCAGTGAGTCGGAGACTAGCGGCTCCTACAATGAGCAGTTCTTC
CDR3: CASSESETSGSYNEQFF

V: TRBV7-8
D: .
J: TRBJ2-5
size: .
DNA: TGTGCCAGCAACCCGACAGGACAAGAGACCCAGTACTTC
CDR3: CASNPTGQETQYF

V: TRBV11-2
D: TRBD1
J: TRBJ2-7
size: .
DNA: TGTGCCAGCAGCATATCCGGGACAGACCTCTACGAGCAGTACTTC
CDR3: CASSISGTDLYEQYF

V: TRBV10-1
D: TRBD1
J: TRBJ1-1
size: once
DNA: TGCGCCAGCAGCGCGACAGGGGCTGAAACTGAAGCTTTCTTT
CDR3: CASSATGAETEAFF

V: TRBV5-1
D: .
J: TRBJ2-2
size: .
DNA: TGCGCCAGCAAGGAGGTCGCAGGGGACACCGGGGAGCTGTTTTTT
CDR3: CASKEVAGDTGELFF

V: TRBV7-6
D: TRBD1
J: TRBJ2-7
size: .
DNA: TGTGCCAGCAGCTTAACGGACAGGCCCTACGAGCAGTACTTC
CDR3: CASSLTDRPYEQYF

V: TRBV5-1
D: TRBD1
J: TRBJ1-1
size: .
DNA: TGCGCCAGCAGCGTCCGACAGGGCAGGCCTGAAGCTTTCTTT
CDR3: CASSVRQGRPEAFF

V: TRBV2
D: TRBD2
J: TRBJ2-4
size: .
DNA: TGTGCCAGCATCGGGGCTAGCGGGGGAAAAAACATTCAGTACTTC
CDR3: CASIGASGGKNIQYF

V: TRBV19
D: TRBD1
J: TRBJ1-5
size: .
DNA: TGTGCCAGTAGTCCCCGGGACAGGGCCCATAGCAATCAGCCCCAGCATTTT
CDR3: CASSPRDRAHSNQPQHF

V: TRBV6-5
D: .
J: TRBJ1-1
size: .
DNA: TGTGCCAGCAGCGTAACAGGGTTCGACACTGAAGCTTTCTTT
CDR3: CASSVTGFDTEAFF

V: TRBV10-3
D: .
J: TRBJ1-2
size: .
DNA: TGTGCCATCAGTGGGGTCACTGGAGGGGCCTCTGGCTACACCTTC
CDR3: CAISGVTGGASGYTF

V: TRBV5-1
D: TRBD2
J: TRBJ2-3
size: .
DNA: TGCGCCAGCAGCTTTCAGCGGGGGAGCACAGATACGCAGTATTTT
CDR3: CASSFQRGSTDTQYF

V: TRBV4-1
D: TRBD2
J: TRBJ2-5
size: .
DNA: TGCGCCAGCAGCCCCGGGACTAGCGGGGGGAACCAAGAGACCCAGTACTTC
CDR3: CASSPGTSGGNQETQYF

V: TRBV6-5
D: .
J: TRBJ1-5
size: .
DNA: TGTGCCAGCAGTTACTCTCAGGGGAATAATCAGCCCCAGCATTTT
CDR3: CASSYSQGNNQPQHF

V: TRBV6-6
D: TRBD1
J: TRBJ1-2
size: .
DNA: TGTGCCAGCAGATCCGCCCAACAGGGGGCTGGTTATGGCTACACCTTC
CDR3: CASRSAQQGAGYGYTF

V: TRBV7-9
D: .
J: TRBJ1-4
size: .
DNA: TGTGCCAGCAGCTTCCCCAATCGAGGCAGATCAACTAATGAAAAACTGTTTTTT
CDR3: CASSFPNRGRSTNEKLFF

V: TRBV7-8
D: .
J: TRBJ2-1
size: .
DNA: TGTGCCAGCAGCCGAGTCCAGGGGGGCCACTACAATGAGCAGTTCTTC
CDR3: CASSRVQGGHYNEQFF

V: TRBV4-3
D: TRBD1
J: TRBJ1-4
size: .
DNA: TGCGCCAGCAGCCGCACAGGGGGACCAACTAATGAAAAACTGTTTTTT
CDR3: CASSRTGGPTNEKLFF

V: TRBV19
D: TRBD1
J: TRBJ2-2
size: few
DNA: TGTGCCAGTAGGAGACAGGGGGCCGGGGAGCTGTTTTTT
CDR3: CASRRQGAGELFF

V: TRBV6-1
D: TRBD1
J: TRBJ1-2
size: .
DNA: TGTGCCAGCAGTGAAGGGTTCAGGGGGCATAACTATGGCTACACCTTC
CDR3: CASSEGFRGHNYGYTF

V: TRBV5-6
D: TRBD1
J: TRBJ1-1
size: .
DNA: TGTGCCAGCAGCTTGGACAGGGGAACTGAAGCTTTCTTT
CDR3: CASSLDRGTEAFF

V: TRBV4-1
D: TRBD2
J: TRBJ2-5
size: .
DNA: TGCGCCAGCAGCCCCTCGGTTGCTAGGACTAGCGCCGTGACCCAGTACTTC
CDR3: CASSPSVARTSAVTQYF

V: TRBV10-3
D: .
J: TRBJ1-1
size: .
DNA: TGTGCCATCAGTGTCGACGGAGACACTGAAGCTTTCTTT
CDR3: CAISVDGDTEAFF

V: TRBV5-6
D: TRBD2
J: TRBJ2-1
size: .
DNA: TGTGCCAGCAGCTTGGTCGGTAGCGGGGAGTACAATGAGCAGTTCTTC
CDR3: CASSLVGSGEYNEQFF

V: TRBV6-5
D: TRBD2
J: TRBJ2-2
size: .
DNA: TGTGCCAGCAGTACCCTTTCGGGGGGGGCCGGGGAGCTGTTTTTT
CDR3: CASSTLSGGAGELFF

V: TRBV19
D: TRBD2
J: TRBJ2-3
size: .
DNA: TGTGCCAGTAGTATGGGCCTAGCGGGACGGGGAGATACGCAGTATTTT
CDR3: CASSMGLAGRGDTQYF

V: TRBV10-3
D: .
J: TRBJ1-1
size: once
DNA: TGTGCCATCAGTGCGAACAGGGAAAACACTGAAGCTTTCTTT
CDR3: CAISANRENTEAFF

V: TRBV7-9
D: .
J: TRBJ1-1
size: .
DNA: TGTGCCAGCAGCTTATCGAACAGGGTGGCTGAAGCTTTCTTT
CDR3: CASSLSNRVAEAFF

V: TRBV6-6
D: TRBD1
J: TRBJ2-5
size: .
DNA: TGTGCCAGCAGTCTTTTCCGGACAGGGGGTAACCAAGAGACCCAGTACTTC
CDR3: CASSLFRTGGNQETQYF